The 25 T cell receptor beta chains below were found in one sample sequenced in a study of T cell changes during pregnancy in multiple sclerosis (dated by TCRdb to the late 2010s). Library preparation was by the immunoSEQ multiplex PCR assay. TCRdb carries this immuneACCESS record with in-frame sequences only. Its versions omit some clonotypes, under half of them owing to an unresolved V gene in the studies checked, with the rest unexplained. This sample has 28,000 or so clones in its table, and roughly 87% of those were observed once. The ten largest clones add up to about 0.8% of the sample. The sample was CD4+ T cells from peripheral blood mononuclear cells, taken in the second trimester of pregnancy. The origin of the receptors is a female donor with multiple sclerosis, enrolled in a pregnancy study.

This clone was seen just once. J is TRBJ1-6 and V is TRBV5-1, with a tentative D call TRBD1 (5 bases). The germline CDR1 and CDR2 sequences are SGHRS and YFSETQ. V was cut by 4 bases and J by 6 bases, with 11 bases left in between. The CDR3 sequence is 14 residues long. CDR3 sequence reads: CASSTGTFNSPLHF. The CDR3 DNA reads TGCGCCAGCAGCACCGGGACTTTTAATTCACCCCTCCACTTT.

V gene TRBV19 combines with J gene TRBJ2-5; no firm D call. The CDR3 is 13 residues long. Per the germline V gene, CDR1 is LNHDA and CDR2 is SQIVND (reference sequence). The V gene lost 3 bases and the J gene lost 4 bases, with 9 bases spanning the gap. The CDR3 spells CASSISQRETQYF. For the CDR3, the DNA is TGTGCCAGTAGTATCTCTCAGCGAGAGACCCAGTACTTC.

The rearrangement joins TRBV10-3 to TRBJ2-2, with TRBD1 as a possible D gene (6 bases). This CDR3 region has 14 residues. V dropped 4 bases and J dropped 6 bases, with 12 bases sitting between them. CDR1 is ENHRY and CDR2 is SYGVKD in the germline V gene. CDR3 coding DNA: TGTGCCATCAGTGCTGGGGGCAAGGCCGGGGAGCTGTTTTTT. This encodes CAISAGGKAGELFF.

The rearrangement uses TRBV4-1 and TRBJ1-6; unclear D gene. V dropped 1 base and J dropped 5 bases, with 6 bases sitting between them. CDR3 length: 14 residues. Germline V gene data show CDR1 as MGHRA and CDR2 as YSYEKL. CDR3 residues: CASSQAKHNSPLHF. CDR3 DNA: TGCGCCAGCAGCCAAGCAAAGCATAATTCACCCCTCCACTTT.

The chain links TRBV18 to TRBJ2-1, with 12 bases identical to TRBD2. The germline V gene has CDR1 KGHSH and CDR2 LQKENI. With V trimmed by 6 bases and J by 7 bases, 7 bases remained unmatched. The CDR3 contains 15 residues. CDR3 DNA sequence: TGTGCCAGCTCCCCGCTAGCGGGGGGGCGTAATGAGCAGTTCTTC. Protein sequence: CASSPLAGGRNEQFF.

Only a few counts were recorded for this clone. Other DNA sequences in the same sample also yield this CDR3. The rearrangement links TRBV5-1 to TRBJ2-1; 8 bases map to TRBD2. V gave up 0 bases and J gave up 4 bases; unmatched junction bases: 0. Germline V gene lookup returns CDR1 SGHRS and CDR2 YFSETQ. The CDR3 is 14 residues long. CDR3 nucleotide sequence: TGCGCCAGCAGCTTGGGACTAGCGTACAATGAGCAGTTCTTC. Its translation is CASSLGLAYNEQFF. Complete variable domain (other parts from reference TRBV5-1 and TRBJ2-1): KAGVTQTPRYLIKTRGQQVTLSCSPISGHRSVSWYQQTPGQGLQFLFEYFSETQRNKGNFPGRFSGRQFSNSRSEMNVSTLELGDSALYLCASSLGLAYNEQFFGPGTRLTVL.

The chain joins TRBV4-3 to TRBJ1-4, with TRBD1 identical over 8 bases. Losses at the gene ends were 2 bases for V and 15 bases for J; bases not matched to a gene: 8. Germline CDR1 reads LGHNA; CDR2 reads YSLEER. The CDR3 is 13 residues long. The CDR3 loop reads CASSQQTGDGVFF. The DNA for the CDR3 is TGCGCCAGCAGCCAACAGACAGGGGACGGGGTGTTTTTT.

The J gene is TRBJ2-3, the V gene TRBV7-3, with D hard to call. This CDR3 region has 14 residues. CDR1 SGHTA and CDR2 FQGTGA come from the germline V gene. V was trimmed by 1 base and J by 1 base, leaving 6 bases between them. CDR3 DNA: TGTGCCAGCAGCTTAATGCAGGGCACAGATACGCAGTATTTT. This gives the protein CASSLMQGTDTQYF.

This clone was seen a handful of times. The chain links TRBV5-8 to TRBJ1-1; the D is unclear. V was clipped by 1 base and J by 5 bases, with 15 bases between them. CDR3 length: 15 amino acids. CDR1 and CDR2 (germline): SGHTS, YDEGEE. CDR3 nucleotides: TGTGCCAGCAGCTTGATTTGGATAAGGAGGACTGAAGCTTTCTTT. Translating gives CASSLIWIRRTEAFF.

V usage is TRBV7-8 and J usage is TRBJ2-7; 8 nucleotides match TRBD1. The CDR3 has 14 residues. The J segment lost 1 base and the V segment lost 2 bases, leaving 1 base of the junction unmatched. Germline V lookup: CDR1 SGHVS, CDR2 FQNEAQ. CDR3 DNA: TGTGCCAGCAGCTTAAGGGACAGGTCCTACGAGCAGTACTTC. It codes for CASSLRDRSYEQYF.

The J gene is TRBJ1-2, the V gene TRBV29-1; no firm D call. Trimming left V 4 bases short and J 8 bases short, with 17 bases between. The CDR3 contains 13 residues. The germline gives CDR1 SQVTM, CDR2 ANQGSEA. CDR3 sequence reads: CSVGRQAFEGYTF. DNA for the CDR3: TGCAGCGTTGGAAGGCAGGCTTTCGAGGGCTACACCTTC.

The sample holds a few counts of this clone. This chain connects TRBV9 to TRBJ1-1, with a weak D call TRBD1 (5 bases). V was pared by 2 bases and J by 4 bases, with 9 bases between. The CDR3 consists of 13 residues. The V gene's germline CDR1 is SGDLS and CDR2 YYNGEE. The CDR3 sequence is CASSVGGTTEAFF. In DNA, the CDR3 is TGTGCCAGCAGCGTGGGAGGGACCACTGAAGCTTTCTTT.

This clone was seen a handful of times. The V and J genes are TRBV7-2 and TRBJ1-3; tentative D call: TRBD1 (6 bases). Germline V gives CDR1 SGHTA, CDR2 FQGNSA. The length of the CDR3 is 16 residues. Trimming cost V 1 base and J 4 bases, with 14 bases left between them. The CDR3 DNA reads as TGTGCCAGCAGCTTAGACCGGACAGAATGGGGAAACACCATATATTTT. This codes for CASSLDRTEWGNTIYF.

The chain links TRBV7-2 to TRBJ1-5; possibly TRBD1 for D (6 bases). Germline assignment: CDR1 SGHTA and CDR2 FQGNSA. The CDR3 is made up of 15 amino acids. Trimming cost V 4 bases and J 5 bases, with 15 bases left between them. CDR3 loop: CASSSWGGLDQPQHF. CDR3 nucleotides: TGTGCCAGCAGCTCCTGGGGGGGGCTGGATCAGCCCCAGCATTTT.

This sequence joins TRBV29-1 and TRBJ2-2; D possibly corresponds to TRBD2 (6 bases). This CDR3 spans 13 amino acids. Trimming cost V 6 bases and J 7 bases, with 15 bases left between them. The germline gives CDR1 SQVTM, CDR2 ANQGSEA. CDR3 in DNA: TGCAGCGTACATCATCCGGAGGGCGGGGAGCTGTTTTTT. Protein: CSVHHPEGGELFF.

The chain recombines TRBV10-1 with TRBJ2-3; 12 bases map to TRBD2. The CDR3 loop spans 16 amino acids. Germline values: CDR1 WNHNN, CDR2 SYGVQD (reference sequence). Trimming removed 2 bases from V and 6 bases from J; junction bases left unmatched: 6. The CDR3 DNA reads TGCGCCAGCAGTGAGATGCTAGCGGGGGGGCTCGATACGCAGTATTTT. Its protein product is CASSEMLAGGLDTQYF.

V is TRBV4-3 and J is TRBJ1-6; D may be TRBD1 (5 bases). Trimming took off 0 bases at V and 10 bases at J, with 16 bases between the two ends. Germline-derived CDR1 and CDR2 are LGHNA and YSLEER. This CDR3 is built from 16 residues. The CDR3: CASSQDAGGVGSPLHF. Here the CDR3 DNA reads TGCGCCAGCAGCCAAGATGCGGGGGGGGTAGGATCACCCCTCCACTTT.

The rearrangement uses TRBV2 and TRBJ2-7, with 7 bases fitting TRBD1. Germline CDR1 and CDR2: SNHLY and FYNNEI. J gave up 1 base and V 8 bases, and 8 bases lay outside the gene matches. CDR3 length equals 14 residues. CDR3 sequence reads: CASCPSRGSYEQYF. CDR3 DNA: TGTGCCAGCTGCCCTTCCAGGGGGTCCTACGAGCAGTACTTC.

The chain has TRBV11-3 and TRBJ2-1; 7 bases fit TRBD1. The CDR3 sequence is 12 residues long. Germline CDR1 SGHNT, CDR2 YENEEA. V lost 5 bases to trimming and J lost 8 bases; unmatched junction nucleotides: 3. The CDR3 region is CASSKGGDEQFF. The CDR3 DNA reads as TGTGCCAGCAGCAAAGGGGGCGATGAGCAGTTCTTC.

The chain couples TRBV16 to TRBJ1-1; D gene unclear. The germline V and J ends were trimmed by 3 bases and 3 bases, with 8 bases remaining between them. Per the germline V gene, CDR1 is KGHSY and CDR2 is FQNENV. The CDR3 spans 13 residues. CDR3 in DNA: TGTGCCAGCAGCCATATGGAGGACACTGAAGCTTTCTTT. It is translated as CASSHMEDTEAFF.

The chain employs TRBV2 and TRBJ2-3; 9 bases map to TRBD2. CDR1 and CDR2 (germline): SNHLY, FYNNEI. The J segment lost 4 bases and the V segment lost 8 bases, leaving 7 bases of the junction unmatched. The CDR3 is 14 residues long. The CDR3 loop is CASGGLARADTQYF. The CDR3 nucleotides read TGTGCCAGCGGGGGACTAGCAAGAGCAGATACGCAGTATTTT. Filled out from reference TRBV2 and TRBJ2-3, the complete variable domain reads EPEVTQTPSHQVTQMGQEVILRCVPISNHLYFYWYRQILGQKVEFLVSFYNNEISEKSEIFDDQFSVERPDGSNFTLKIRSTKLEDSAMYFCASGGLARADTQYFGPGTRLTVL.

V and J are TRBV6-6 and TRBJ1-1; 9 bases are shared with TRBD1. J gave up 3 bases and V 7 bases, and 6 bases lay outside the gene matches. This CDR3 has 14 residues. Germline CDR1 MNHNY, CDR2 SVGAGI (reference sequence). CDR3 residues: CASTSDRGDTEAFF. The DNA for the CDR3 is TGTGCCAGCACCTCGGACAGGGGAGACACTGAAGCTTTCTTT.

This chain uses TRBV19 with TRBJ1-5, with 7 bases fitting TRBD1. Germline-derived CDR1 and CDR2 are LNHDA and SQIVND (reference sequence). This CDR3 has 16 residues. With V trimmed by 5 bases and J by 3 bases, 10 bases remained unmatched. The CDR3 DNA sequence: TGTGCCAGTAGTCGACGTCGACAGGGCCTCAATCAGCCCCAGCATTTT. Translated, it gives CASSRRRQGLNQPQHF.

This chain's CDR3 is CASTWDNGYTF. The CDR3 coding sequence is TGTGCCAGCACCTGGGACAACGGCTACACCTTC. The J gene is TRBJ1-2, the V gene TRBV14; D is possibly TRBD1 (6 bases). The CDR3 is 11 amino acids. V lost 7 bases and J lost 8, with 11 bases in between. The germline V gene encodes CDR1 SGHDN and CDR2 FVKESK.

The chain uses TRBV4-1 and TRBJ2-1, with D uncertain. CDR1 is MGHRA and CDR2 is YSYEKL in the germline V gene. The CDR3 covers 16 residues. V was pared by 3 bases and J by 0 bases, with 12 bases between. The CDR3 reads CASSQLDMVSYNEQFF. DNA for the CDR3: TGCGCCAGCAGCCAGTTAGACATGGTCTCCTACAATGAGCAGTTCTTC.